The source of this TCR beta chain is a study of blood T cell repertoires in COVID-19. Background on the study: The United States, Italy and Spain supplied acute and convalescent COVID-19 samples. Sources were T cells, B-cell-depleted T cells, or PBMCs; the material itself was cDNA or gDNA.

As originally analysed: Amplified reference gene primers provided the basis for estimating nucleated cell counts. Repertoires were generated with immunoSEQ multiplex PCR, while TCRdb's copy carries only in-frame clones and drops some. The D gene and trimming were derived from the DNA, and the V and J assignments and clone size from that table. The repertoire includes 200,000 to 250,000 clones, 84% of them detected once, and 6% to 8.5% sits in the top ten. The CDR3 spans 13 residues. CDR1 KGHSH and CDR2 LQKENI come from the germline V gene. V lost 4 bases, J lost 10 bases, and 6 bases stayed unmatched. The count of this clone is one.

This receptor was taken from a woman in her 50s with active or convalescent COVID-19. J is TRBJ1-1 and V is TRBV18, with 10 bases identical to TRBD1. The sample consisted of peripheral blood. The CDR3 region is CASSLTGGHRAFF. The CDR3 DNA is TGTGCCAGCTCACTGACAGGGGGCCATAGAGCTTTCTTT.